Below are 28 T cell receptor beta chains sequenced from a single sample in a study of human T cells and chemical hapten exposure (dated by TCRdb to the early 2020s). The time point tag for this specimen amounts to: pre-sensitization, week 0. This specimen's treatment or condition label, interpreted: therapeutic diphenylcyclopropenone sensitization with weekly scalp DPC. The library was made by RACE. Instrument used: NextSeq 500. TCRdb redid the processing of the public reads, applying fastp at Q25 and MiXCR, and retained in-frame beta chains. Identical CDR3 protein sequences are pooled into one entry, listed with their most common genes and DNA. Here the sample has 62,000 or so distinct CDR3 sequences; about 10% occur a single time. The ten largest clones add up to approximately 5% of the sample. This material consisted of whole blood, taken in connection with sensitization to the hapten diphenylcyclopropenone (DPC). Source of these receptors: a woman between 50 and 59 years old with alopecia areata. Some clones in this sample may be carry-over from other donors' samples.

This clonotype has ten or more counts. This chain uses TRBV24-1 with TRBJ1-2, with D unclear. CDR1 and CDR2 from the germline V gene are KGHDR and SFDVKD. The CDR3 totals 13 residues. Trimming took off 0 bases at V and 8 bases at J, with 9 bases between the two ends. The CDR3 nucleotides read TGTGCCACCAGTGATTTGAAAGGTAGCGGCTACACCTTC. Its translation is CATSDLKGSGYTF.

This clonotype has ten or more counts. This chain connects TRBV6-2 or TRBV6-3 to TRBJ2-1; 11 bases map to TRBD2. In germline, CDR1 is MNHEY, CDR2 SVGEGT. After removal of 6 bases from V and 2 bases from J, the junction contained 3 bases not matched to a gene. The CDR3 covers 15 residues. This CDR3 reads CASSFSGGAYNEQFF. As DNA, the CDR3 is TGTGCCAGCAGCTTTAGCGGGGGGGCCTACAATGAGCAGTTCTTC.

In DNA form, the CDR3 reads TGTGCCAGCAGTTTAGTGGTTGGGGGAAGGAACACTGAAGCTTTCTTT. Its translation: CASSLVVGGRNTEAFF. The V call is TRBV12-3 or TRBV12-4, the J call TRBJ1-1; tentative D call: TRBD1 (5 bases). V lost 1 base to trimming and J lost 1 base, with 13 bases between them. This CDR3 is 16 amino acids long.

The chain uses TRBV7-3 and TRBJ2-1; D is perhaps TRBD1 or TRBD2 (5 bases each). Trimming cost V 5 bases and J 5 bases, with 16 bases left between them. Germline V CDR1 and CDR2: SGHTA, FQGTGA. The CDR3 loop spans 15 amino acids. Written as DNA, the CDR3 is TGTGCCAGCAGCAAGCCGGGACCCGGCAACAATGAGCAGTTCTTC. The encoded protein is CASSKPGPGNNEQFF.

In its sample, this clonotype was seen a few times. The CDR3: CASSFLLHQPQHF. CDR3 sequence (DNA): TGTGCCAGCAGTTTCCTTTTACATCAGCCCCAGCATTTT. The rearrangement links TRBV28 to TRBJ1-5; no clear D. The CDR3 is made up of 13 amino acids. CDR1 is MDHEN, CDR2 SYDVKM, per germline. V lost 3 bases and J 5 bases, leaving 8 bases between the germline ends.

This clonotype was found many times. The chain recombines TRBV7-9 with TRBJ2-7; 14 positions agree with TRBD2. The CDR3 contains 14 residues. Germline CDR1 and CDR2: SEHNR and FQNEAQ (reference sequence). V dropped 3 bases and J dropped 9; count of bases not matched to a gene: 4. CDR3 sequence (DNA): TGTGCCAGCAGCTTTGGGACTAGCGGGAGCGGGCAGTACTTC. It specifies CASSFGTSGSGQYF.

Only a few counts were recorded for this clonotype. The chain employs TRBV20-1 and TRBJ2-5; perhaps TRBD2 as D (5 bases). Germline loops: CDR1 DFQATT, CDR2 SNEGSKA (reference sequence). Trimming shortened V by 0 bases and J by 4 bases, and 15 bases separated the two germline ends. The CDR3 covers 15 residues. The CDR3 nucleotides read TGCAGTGCTAGAGAGAGGGAAAATTTAGGAGAGACCCAGTACTTC. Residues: CSARERENLGETQYF.

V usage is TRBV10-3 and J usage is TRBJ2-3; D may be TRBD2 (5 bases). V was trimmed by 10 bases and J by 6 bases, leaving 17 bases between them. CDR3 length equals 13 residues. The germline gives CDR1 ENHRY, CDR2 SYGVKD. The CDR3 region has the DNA TGTGCCACCCGCGGGTCCCCCGATGATACGCAGTATTTT. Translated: CATRGSPDDTQYF.

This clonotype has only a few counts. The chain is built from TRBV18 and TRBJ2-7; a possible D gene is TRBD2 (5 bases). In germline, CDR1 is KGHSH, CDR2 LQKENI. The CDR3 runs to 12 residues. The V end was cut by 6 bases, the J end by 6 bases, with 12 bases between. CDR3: CASSPRAGEQYF. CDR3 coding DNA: TGTGCCAGCTCGCCGCGGGCAGGCGAGCAGTACTTC.

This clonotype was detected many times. In DNA, the CDR3 is TGTGCCAGCAGATACAGTTCTGAAGCTTTCTTT. Translated, it gives CASRYSSEAFF. The gene calls are TRBV6-2 or TRBV6-3 and TRBJ1-1, with D hard to call. The ends were cut back, 6 bases at V and 6 bases at J, with 8 bases in the middle. The CDR3 contains 11 residues. Germline CDR1 MNHEY, CDR2 SVGEGT.

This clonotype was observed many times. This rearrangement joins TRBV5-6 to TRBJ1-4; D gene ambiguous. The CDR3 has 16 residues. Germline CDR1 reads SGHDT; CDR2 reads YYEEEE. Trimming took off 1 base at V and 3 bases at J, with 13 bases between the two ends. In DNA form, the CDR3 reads TGTGCCAGCAGCTTGAAAGGAGTAAAGTCTAATGAAAAACTGTTTTTT. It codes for CASSLKGVKSNEKLFF.

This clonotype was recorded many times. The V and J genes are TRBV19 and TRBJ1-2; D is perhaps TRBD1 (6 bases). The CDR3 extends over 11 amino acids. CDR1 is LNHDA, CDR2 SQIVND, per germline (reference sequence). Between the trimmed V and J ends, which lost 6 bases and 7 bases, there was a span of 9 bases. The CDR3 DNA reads TGTGCCAGTAGGCAGGGGTTTGGCTACACCTTC. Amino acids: CASRQGFGYTF.

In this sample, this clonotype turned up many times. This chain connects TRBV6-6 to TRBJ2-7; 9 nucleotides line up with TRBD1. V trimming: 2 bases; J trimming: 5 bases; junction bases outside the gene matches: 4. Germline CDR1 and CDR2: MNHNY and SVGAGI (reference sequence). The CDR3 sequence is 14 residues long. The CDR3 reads CASSYADRGDEQYF. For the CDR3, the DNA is TGTGCCAGCAGTTACGCGGACAGGGGCGACGAGCAGTACTTC.

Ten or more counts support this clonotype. The CDR3 loop reads CASSPGLETQYF. CDR3 sequence (DNA): TGTGCCAGCAGTCCGGGACTAGAGACCCAGTACTTC. The V gene is TRBV12-3 or TRBV12-4, the J gene TRBJ2-5; tentative D call: TRBD2 (6 bases). CDR3 length: 12 amino acids. Deletions cut 5 bases from V and 4 bases from J, with 8 bases between.

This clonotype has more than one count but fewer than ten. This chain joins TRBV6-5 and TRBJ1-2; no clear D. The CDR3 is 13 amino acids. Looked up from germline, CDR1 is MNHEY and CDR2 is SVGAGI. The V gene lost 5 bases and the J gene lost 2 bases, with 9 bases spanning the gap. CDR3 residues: CASSPVRNYGYTF. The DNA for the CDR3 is TGTGCCAGCAGTCCGGTGCGAAACTATGGCTACACCTTC.

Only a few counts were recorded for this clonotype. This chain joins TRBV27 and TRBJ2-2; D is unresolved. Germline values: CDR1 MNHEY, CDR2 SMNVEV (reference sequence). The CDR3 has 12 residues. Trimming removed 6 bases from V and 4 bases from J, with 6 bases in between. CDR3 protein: CASRTVTGELFF. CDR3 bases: TGTGCCAGCAGGACGGTCACCGGGGAGCTGTTTTTT.

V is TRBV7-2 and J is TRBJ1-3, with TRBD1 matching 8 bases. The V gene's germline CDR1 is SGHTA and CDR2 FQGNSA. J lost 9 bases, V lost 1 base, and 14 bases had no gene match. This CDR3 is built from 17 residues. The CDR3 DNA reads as TGTGCCAGCAGCTTAGTCCCAGGGGGCGCATCAGGAGGCACCATATATTTT. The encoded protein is CASSLVPGGASGGTIYF.

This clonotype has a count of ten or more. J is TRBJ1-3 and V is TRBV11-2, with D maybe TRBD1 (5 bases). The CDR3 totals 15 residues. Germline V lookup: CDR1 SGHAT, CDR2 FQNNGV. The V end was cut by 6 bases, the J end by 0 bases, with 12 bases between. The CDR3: CASSFSGGSGNTIYF. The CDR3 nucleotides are TGTGCCAGCAGTTTTAGCGGGGGCTCTGGAAACACCATATATTTT.

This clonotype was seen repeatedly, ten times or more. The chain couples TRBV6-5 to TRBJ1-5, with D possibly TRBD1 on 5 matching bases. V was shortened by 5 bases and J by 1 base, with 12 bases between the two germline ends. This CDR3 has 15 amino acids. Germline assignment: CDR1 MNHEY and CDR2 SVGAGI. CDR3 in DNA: TGTGCCAGCAGTCCCCTATGGGGCAGCAATCAGCCCCAGCATTTT. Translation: CASSPLWGSNQPQHF.

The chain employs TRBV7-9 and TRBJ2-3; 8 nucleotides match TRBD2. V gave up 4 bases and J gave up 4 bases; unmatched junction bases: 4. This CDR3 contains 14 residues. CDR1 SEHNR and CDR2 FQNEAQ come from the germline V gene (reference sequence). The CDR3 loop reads CASSSTSGADTQYF. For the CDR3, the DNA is TGTGCCAGCAGCTCCACTAGCGGAGCAGATACGCAGTATTTT. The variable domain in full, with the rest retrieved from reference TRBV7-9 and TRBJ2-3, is DTGVSQNPRHKITKRGQNVTFRCDPISEHNRLYWYRQTLGQGPEFLTYFQNEAQLEKSRLLSDRFSAERPKGSFSTLEIQRTEQGDSAMYLCASSSTSGADTQYFGPGTRLTVL.

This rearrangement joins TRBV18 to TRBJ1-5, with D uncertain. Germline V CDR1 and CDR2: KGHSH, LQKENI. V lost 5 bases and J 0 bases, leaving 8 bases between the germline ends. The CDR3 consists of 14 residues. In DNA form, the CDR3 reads TGTGCCAGCTCAACAGCAAATAGCAATCAGCCCCAGCATTTT. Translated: CASSTANSNQPQHF. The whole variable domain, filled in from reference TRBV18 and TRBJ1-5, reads NAGVMQNPRHLVRRRGQEARLRCSPMKGHSHVYWYRQLPEEGLKFMVYLQKENIIDESGMPKERFSAEFPKEGPSILRIQQVVRGDSAAYFCASSTANSNQPQHFGDGTRLSIL.

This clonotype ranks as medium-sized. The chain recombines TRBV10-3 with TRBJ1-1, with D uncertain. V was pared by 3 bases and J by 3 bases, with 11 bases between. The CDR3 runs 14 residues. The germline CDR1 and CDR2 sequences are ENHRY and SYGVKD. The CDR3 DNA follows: TGTGCCATCAGTGAAGCAGGCCGACACACTGAAGCTTTCTTT. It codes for CAISEAGRHTEAFF.

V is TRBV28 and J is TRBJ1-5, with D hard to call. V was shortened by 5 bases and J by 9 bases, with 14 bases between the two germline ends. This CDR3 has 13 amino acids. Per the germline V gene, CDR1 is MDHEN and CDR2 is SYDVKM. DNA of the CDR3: TGTGCCAGCAGTCTCCTGGGCAACCGGCCCCAGCATTTT. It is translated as CASSLLGNRPQHF.

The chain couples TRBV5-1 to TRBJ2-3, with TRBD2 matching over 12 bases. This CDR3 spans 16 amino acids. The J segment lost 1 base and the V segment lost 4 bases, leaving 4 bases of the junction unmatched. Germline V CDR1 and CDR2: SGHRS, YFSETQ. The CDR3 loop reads CASSMRLAGGTDTQYF. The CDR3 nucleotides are TGCGCCAGCAGCATGAGACTAGCGGGGGGCACAGATACGCAGTATTTT.

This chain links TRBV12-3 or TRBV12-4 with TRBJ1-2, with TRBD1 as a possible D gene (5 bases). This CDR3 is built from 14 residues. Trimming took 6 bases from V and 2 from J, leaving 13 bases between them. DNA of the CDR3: TGTGCCAGCAGCCTTCAGGGCCGAAACTATGGCTACACCTTC. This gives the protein CASSLQGRNYGYTF.

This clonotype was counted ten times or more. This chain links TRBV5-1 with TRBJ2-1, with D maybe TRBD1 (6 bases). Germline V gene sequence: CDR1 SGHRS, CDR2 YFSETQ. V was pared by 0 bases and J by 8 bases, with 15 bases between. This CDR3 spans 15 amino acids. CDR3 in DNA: TGCGCCAGCAGCTTGGGAAGGGGGAGAGGGGATGAGCAGTTCTTC. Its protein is CASSLGRGRGDEQFF. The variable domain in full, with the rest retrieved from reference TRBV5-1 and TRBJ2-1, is KAGVTQTPRYLIKTRGQQVTLSCSPISGHRSVSWYQQTPGQGLQFLFEYFSETQRNKGNFPGRFSGRQFSNSRSEMNVSTLELGDSALYLCASSLGRGRGDEQFFGPGTRLTVL.

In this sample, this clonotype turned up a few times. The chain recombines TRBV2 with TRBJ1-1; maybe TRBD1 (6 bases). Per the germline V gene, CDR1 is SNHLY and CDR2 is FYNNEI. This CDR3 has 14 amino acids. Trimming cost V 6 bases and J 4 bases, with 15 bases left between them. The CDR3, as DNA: TGTGCCAGCAGGAGAAGGGACACCTCCACTGAAGCTTTCTTT. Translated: CASRRRDTSTEAFF.

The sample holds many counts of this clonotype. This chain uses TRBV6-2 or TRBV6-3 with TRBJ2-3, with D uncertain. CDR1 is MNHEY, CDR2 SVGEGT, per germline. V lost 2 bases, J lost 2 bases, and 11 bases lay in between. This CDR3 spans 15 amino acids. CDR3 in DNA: TGTGCCAGCAGTTACAAGGGAATCCTCACAGATACGCAGTATTTT. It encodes CASSYKGILTDTQYF.